This T cell receptor beta chain appears in the sequencing data of a study of blood T cells in healthy people across ages (dated by TCRdb to between 2014 and 2017). For context, the study as a whole: In model experiments, template switching captured about one uniquely barcoded TCR beta cDNA molecule for every two T cells. The study analyzed two additional independent replicas of 1 million unique cDNA reads from the same blood draw for two donors, one aged 18 to 29 and one aged 80 or older. To avoid experimental bias, donors of different ages were distributed randomly across sequencing lanes. Using deep sequencing normalized with unique cDNA molecular identifiers, the study measured how TCR beta repertoire diversity changes with age. Donors were grouped into four age groups: young (average 16 years), middle-aged (about 40), aged (approximately 67) and long-lived (82).

The CDR3 sequence holds 12 residues, the cysteine and phenylalanine included. The entry retains the CDR3 DNA only, 36 bases that are in frame from base 1. As encoded in the germline V gene (reference sequence), CDR1 is SEHNR while CDR2 is FQNEAQ. V and J lose 1 base and 10 bases, and a span of 11 bases separates them. Libraries were made using 5' RACE. The sequencer was an Illumina HiSeq 2500. A second PCR of about 6 to 11 cycles was run with a J-beta primer mix and a sample-barcoded 5' primer. Each TCR beta cDNA molecule received a unique molecular identifier from a template-switch 5' adaptor carrying 12 random nucleotides. Each sample yielded at least 2.5 million CDR3-containing paired-end reads. First-strand cDNA was synthesized from all RNA with the Mint cDNA synthesis kit, primed by a TRBC-specific oligonucleotide. All cDNA was treated with uracil-DNA glycosylase and then went through a first 18-cycle PCR with the universal primers M1SS and BC2_uni_R. Under the source paper's analysis protocol: Each sample was normalized by randomly selecting 1 million high-quality reads, each carrying a distinct molecular identifier. Reads with shared molecular identifiers were discarded instead of being binned into consensus sequences. MiTCR, run with a Q25 quality threshold and the strictest error-elimination algorithm, handled CDR3 identification, clonotype clustering and error correction. A nonparametric unseen species model with Euler transformation was used to estimate a lower bound on total TCR beta diversity. TCRdb reworked the public reads: Q25 trimming with fastp, MiXCR clone assembly, productive beta chains retained. Records with the same CDR3 protein are collapsed into one entry carrying the most frequent genes and DNA. The V and J calls shown here were made by TCRdb, not taken from the authors' results. Recorded for this sample are about 690,000 distinct CDR3 sequences; 40% to 45% of them occurred a single time. The ten top clones hold 25% to 30% of the sample.

A note on this clonotype: Its antigen is unknown. Within one base of it there is no much larger clone, and no base qualities were kept.

The paper as a whole reports these results and caveats: Observed TCR beta diversity per million T cells fell roughly linearly with age, and a significant reduction was already apparent by age roughly 41. Total diversity estimates from one million sequenced T cells were considered lower bounds and underestimates. Compared with the aged group, more naive CD4+ T cells, fewer expanded clones and increased TCR diversity were shown by the long-lived group, suggesting age selection. Conclusive comparison of naive and antigen-experienced compartments was prevented by the profiling of bulk unsorted PBMCs. Because donor CMV infection status was unknown, age-related changes in expanded clonotypes were potentially confounded. The percentage of naive T cells measured by flow cytometry correlated strongly with observed TCR beta diversity.

Systemically healthy Caucasian individuals from Russia, roughly 40 in total and aged about 6 to 100 years, were included as donors. Each donor gave around 9 milliliters of peripheral blood, collected into EDTA-treated Vacutainer tubes. Ficoll-Paque density-gradient centrifugation was used to isolate PBMCs, with at least 6.5 million obtained per sample. Trizol reagent was used to extract total RNA from PBMCs, with at least 6 micrograms per sample. Naive CD45RAhigh/CD27high T cell percentages were measured by flow cytometry on a PBMC aliquot from every donor. Sequencing input: blood. The sequence was collected from a man aged 80 or over in good health. Here the chain combines TRBV7-9 and TRBJ2-7; the D gene identity is not certain. CDR3 loop: CASSLEDAAQYF. The DNA is as follows: TGTGCCAGCAGCTTAGAGGACGCGGCCCAGTACTTC. Supplemented by the reference TRBV7-9 and TRBJ2-7 proteins around the CDR3, the complete variable domain is DTGVSQNPRHKITKRGQNVTFRCDPISEHNRLYWYRQTLGQGPEFLTYFQNEAQLEKSRLLSDRFSAERPKGSFSTLEIQRTEQGDSAMYLCASSLEDAAQYFGPGTRLTVT.